These T cell receptor beta chains were read from a single sample in a study of cytomegalovirus exposure and HLA in healthy donors. The assay was immunoSEQ multiplex PCR, and TCRdb's table has in-frame clones only and misses some. This sample has some 170,000 clones, with 70% found just once. The sample comprised PBMCs. The receptors here all came from a man in his late teens or twenties in good health and CMV-seropositive. Each CDR3 is given with its conserved first and last residue. The order of the fields is D gene, V gene, clone size, J gene, CDR3 protein, CDR3 DNA. A D gene is named only where the DNA matches it firmly. Clone size is not always given. Where it is, it says once, few, many or a class for expanded clones.

-	TRBV30	once	TRBJ1-2	CAWSSRDGYTF	TGTGCCTGGAGTTCCAGGGATGGCTACACCTTC
-	TRBV5-8	-	TRBJ1-2	CASSLDSGNYGYTF	TGTGCCAGCAGCTTGGACTCCGGGAACTATGGCTACACCTTC
-	TRBV5-6	-	TRBJ2-2	CASSPSRGLDSTGELFF	TGTGCCAGCAGCCCGAGTCGCGGTTTAGATAGCACCGGGGAGCTGTTTTTT
-	TRBV30	-	TRBJ1-3	CAWSLPPDYTIYF	TGTGCCTGGAGCCTACCCCCGGACTACACCATATATTTT
TRBD2	TRBV5-1	-	TRBJ2-3	CASSLAGPTDTQYF	TGCGCCAGCAGCTTAGCGGGACCCACAGATACGCAGTATTTT
TRBD1	TRBV5-1	-	TRBJ1-2	CASSRDSQGGYTF	TGCGCCAGCAGCAGGGACAGCCAGGGGGGCTACACCTTC
TRBD1	TRBV6-5	-	TRBJ2-4	CASSYSPGQGRDIQYF	TGTGCCAGCAGTTACTCACCCGGACAGGGAAGGGACATTCAGTACTTC
TRBD1	TRBV7-2	-	TRBJ1-1	CASSFGSGGDTEAFF	TGTGCCAGCAGCTTTGGATCAGGGGGAGACACTGAAGCTTTCTTT
TRBD2	TRBV30	-	TRBJ2-5	CAWSAFLGTSGREQETQYF	TGTGCCTGGAGTGCTTTCTTAGGGACTAGCGGGAGAGAACAAGAGACCCAGTACTTC
-	TRBV19	-	TRBJ1-1	CATVTEVNTEAFF	TGTGCAACTGTAACGGAGGTGAACACTGAAGCTTTCTTT
-	TRBV29-1	-	TRBJ2-3	CSGGVSTDTQYF	TGCAGCGGGGGGGTCAGCACAGATACGCAGTATTTT
TRBD1	TRBV7-6	-	TRBJ1-6	CASSLGRGPTGGNSPLHF	TGTGCCAGCAGCTTAGGCCGTGGGCCAACAGGGGGTAATTCACCCCTCCACTTT
TRBD2	TRBV7-2	-	TRBJ2-5	CASSLGASGSWETQYF	TGTGCCAGCAGCTTAGGGGCTAGCGGGAGTTGGGAGACCCAGTACTTC
TRBD1	TRBV14	-	TRBJ1-2	CASSRSGQGVYGYTF	TGTGCCAGCAGCCGATCCGGACAGGGTGTCTATGGCTACACCTTC
-	TRBV2	-	TRBJ1-2	CASSEGNRAGYTF	TGTGCCAGCAGTGAGGGGAACAGGGCGGGCTACACCTTC
TRBD2	TRBV11-2	-	TRBJ2-1	CASSLVSSGYNEQFF	TGTGCCAGCAGCTTAGTGTCTAGCGGCTACAATGAGCAGTTCTTC
-	TRBV18	-	TRBJ1-5	CASSPQALSNQPQHF	TGTGCCAGCTCACCGCAGGCCCTTAGCAATCAGCCCCAGCATTTT
-	TRBV6-5	few	TRBJ1-3	CASRSTGSSGNTIYF	TGTGCCAGCAGATCAACAGGGTCCTCTGGAAACACCATATATTTT
-	TRBV20-1	few	TRBJ2-1	CSARVSGEQFF	TGCAGTGCTAGAGTCAGCGGTGAGCAGTTCTTC
TRBD2	TRBV11-2	once	TRBJ2-3	CASSLGLAGGTDTQYF	TGTGCCAGCAGCTTAGGACTAGCGGGAGGCACAGATACGCAGTATTTT
TRBD1	TRBV5-6	-	TRBJ1-6	CASSTGGNSPLHF	TGTGCCAGCAGCACAGGGGGGAATTCACCCCTCCACTTT
TRBD1	TRBV19	-	TRBJ1-1	CASRRQGMNTEAFF	TGTGCCAGTAGGAGACAGGGGATGAACACTGAAGCTTTCTTT
-	TRBV19	few	TRBJ1-2	CASTRTRGNYGYTF	TGTGCCAGTACTAGGACAAGGGGAAACTATGGCTACACCTTC
-	TRBV4-1	-	TRBJ1-1	CASSLYWNTEAFF	TGCGCCAGCAGCCTTTACTGGAACACTGAAGCTTTCTTT
-	TRBV5-6	-	TRBJ2-5	CASSFKETQYF	TGTGCCAGCAGCTTTAAAGAGACCCAGTACTTC
-	TRBV5-6	few	TRBJ2-1	CASSFSVNEQFF	TGTGCCAGCAGCTTTAGCGTAAATGAGCAGTTCTTC
TRBD1	TRBV10-3	few	TRBJ1-5	CATQGAADSNQPQHF	TGTGCCACACAGGGGGCTGCGGATAGCAATCAGCCCCAGCATTTT
-	TRBV2	few	TRBJ1-5	CASSPRQTRNSNQPQHF	TGTGCCAGCAGCCCCCGACAGACCAGAAACTCGAATCAGCCCCAGCATTTT
TRBD2	TRBV9	-	TRBJ2-1	CASSVSSGEYNEQFF	TGTGCCAGCAGCGTCTCTAGCGGGGAATACAATGAGCAGTTCTTC
-	TRBV11-2	-	TRBJ2-6	CASSFTGANVLTF	TGTGCCAGCAGCTTCACTGGGGCCAACGTCCTGACTTTC
-	TRBV29-1	-	TRBJ1-2	CSVEWGGDYGYTF	TGCAGCGTTGAGTGGGGAGGGGACTATGGCTACACCTTC
TRBD1	TRBV5-1	-	TRBJ1-5	CASRQGQGTQPQHF	TGCGCCAGCAGACAGGGACAGGGGACCCAGCCCCAGCATTTT
-	TRBV5-6	-	TRBJ1-3	CASSQSARSSGNTIYF	TGTGCCAGCAGCCAAAGTGCCCGGAGCTCTGGAAACACCATATATTTT
-	TRBV2	once	TRBJ2-5	CASNYADQETQYF	TGTGCCAGCAACTACGCGGATCAAGAGACCCAGTACTTC
-	TRBV10-3	few	TRBJ2-3	CAISDTRGTDTQYF	TGTGCCATCAGCGATACTCGGGGCACAGATACGCAGTATTTT
TRBD1	TRBV7-9	-	TRBJ1-1	CAGGQENTEAFF	TGTGCCGGCGGACAGGAGAACACTGAAGCTTTCTTT
TRBD1	TRBV4-1	-	TRBJ1-4	CASSRGTGEEKLFF	TGCGCCAGCAGCCGTGGGACAGGGGAAGAAAAACTGTTTTTT
-	TRBV15	-	TRBJ1-1	CATSRRVGGNTEAFF	TGTGCCACCAGCAGAAGGGTGGGGGGTAACACTGAAGCTTTCTTT
TRBD1	TRBV29-1	-	TRBJ1-3	CSGKDRNGNTIYF	TGCAGCGGGAAGGACAGGAATGGAAACACCATATATTTT
TRBD1	TRBV9	-	TRBJ1-2	CASSAEQGANYGYTF	TGTGCCAGCAGCGCAGAACAGGGGGCTAACTATGGCTACACCTTC
TRBD2	TRBV4-1	-	TRBJ2-3	CASSLTGTSGRSTDTQYF	TGCGCCAGCAGCCTGACCGGGACTAGCGGGAGGAGCACAGATACGCAGTATTTT
-	TRBV6-5	-	TRBJ1-6	CASSYSAQANSPLHF	TGTGCCAGCAGTTACTCTGCACAGGCTAATTCACCCCTCCACTTT
TRBD1	TRBV4-1	-	TRBJ1-2	CASSQAISQGGYGYTF	TGCGCCAGCAGCCAAGCGATAAGTCAGGGGGGATATGGCTACACCTTC
-	TRBV6-1	once	TRBJ1-2	CASSEGHESNYGYTF	TGTGCCAGCAGTGAAGGACACGAAAGTAACTATGGCTACACCTTC
-	TRBV19	few	TRBJ1-5	CASSPIDGDNQPQHF	TGTGCCAGTAGTCCGATCGACGGGGACAATCAGCCCCAGCATTTT
TRBD1	TRBV6-1	once	TRBJ1-2	CASRPSTGGYYGYTF	TGTGCCAGCAGACCGTCGACAGGGGGCTACTATGGCTACACCTTC